This TCR beta chain was sequenced for a study of T cells after yellow fever vaccination. The germline gives CDR1 DFQATT, CDR2 SNEGSKA (reference sequence). This CDR3 is built from 13 residues. Trimming left V 3 bases short and J 0 bases short, with 8 bases between. TCRdb recomputed calls from the 5' RACE reads with MiXCR, one row per CDR3 protein. The sample records 170,000 or so distinct CDR3 sequences, roughly 6.2% being singletons. The chain carries TRBV20-1 and TRBJ1-2; D possibly corresponds to TRBD1 (5 bases). The sequence derives from a young man who received the YFV17D yellow fever vaccine. The sample here was CD4+ T cells sorted from PBMCs, taken on the day of the first yellow fever vaccination. In nucleotides, the CDR3 is TGCAGTGCTAGCCAGGGAGCTAACTATGGCTACACCTTC. The encoded protein is CSASQGANYGYTF.